This TCR beta chain stems from a study of shared clonotypes between healthy human individuals. Overall study context: CD4 naive and memory got three plates each, CD8 naive two, CD8 memory one.

TCRdb's copy holds only in-frame clones and misses some; the assay was immunoSEQ multiplex PCR. The repertoire holds about 2.3 million clones, just under 95% seen once, with 0.37% in the top ten. There were no recent acute infections or vaccinations among the donors, who were healthy HIV-negative adults. This CDR3 region has 13 residues. The germline V and J ends were trimmed by 7 bases and 9 bases, with 17 bases remaining between them. The germline V gene has CDR1 SNHLY and CDR2 FYNNEI. Study results and limitations: The small donor group covered limited genetic and exposure diversity. Richness estimates generally favored naive over memory subsets.

As regards this clone: What it recognizes is unknown.

The sequence came from a man aged 18 to 30 in good health. Some clones in this sample may be carry-over from other donors' samples. The chain combines TRBV2 with TRBJ2-3, with D uncertain. The specimen was naive CD4+ T cells from PBMCs. Subset reported: CD45RA+ positively selected. CDR3: CASTRTDPATQYF. For the CDR3, the DNA is TGTGCCAGCACCAGGACGGACCCCGCGACGCAGTATTTT. Together with reference TRBV2 and TRBJ2-3, the CDR3 gives the full variable domain: EPEVTQTPSHQVTQMGQEVILRCVPISNHLYFYWYRQILGQKVEFLVSFYNNEISEKSEIFDDQFSVERPDGSNFTLKIRSTKLEDSAMYFCASTRTDPATQYFGPGTRLTVL.